This T cell receptor (beta chain) stems from a study of blood T cell repertoires in COVID-19 (dated by TCRdb to the early 2020s). For the wider study: The collaborator samples originated in the United States, Italy and Spain and spanned the acute and convalescent phases of COVID-19. The prospective study material was composed of cDNA or gDNA derived from T cells, B-cell-depleted T cells, or PBMCs. Where available, HLA class I and class II types were taken from metadata supplied by the sample provider and were not determined by assay-based typing. The repertoires were made available in a free public database intended to serve as a resource for research on the immune response to SARS-CoV-2. Deeply sampled blood TCRbeta repertoires from subjects exposed to, actively infected with, or recovered from COVID-19 were included in the dataset. A de-identified subject ID, COVID-19 status, age in years and sex were almost always included in the sample metadata. The samples were drawn from two sources: the first 160 participants of the ongoing ImmuneRACE study, and 950 to 1,500 subjects contributed by 6 global collaborators. Findings and caveats that apply to the study as a whole: The quantity of clinical and demographic metadata differed by source and by participant and was supplied without curation.

V and J are truncated by 6 bases and 5 bases respectively, leaving an intervening sequence of 11 bases. The CDR3 runs 13 amino acids, cysteine and phenylalanine included. Only the CDR3 region is kept as DNA, spanning 39 bases read in frame from base 1. The germline V gene yields MGHDK for CDR1 and SYGVNS for CDR2. Whole blood was collected in K2EDTA tubes by collaborating institutions according to the institutions' own protocols. Collaborator samples were shipped for TCRbeta analysis as frozen whole blood, isolated PBMCs, or DNA extracted from either sample type. To note about this clone: This clone's antigen is unknown. Per-base quality was not reported, and no clone a single base away is much larger than it.

The immunoSEQ Assay, a bias-controlled multiplex PCR, was used to amplify TCRbeta CDR3 regions from genomic DNA. In the original analysis: The number of nucleated cells in each sample was estimated by amplification of reference gene primers within the assay. Sequence reads were collapsed and filtered to measure the absolute abundance of every unique TCRbeta CDR3 rearrangement. Productive Simpson clonality was computed per sample as the square root of Simpson's diversity index over productive rearrangements. TCRdb carries this immuneACCESS record with in-frame sequences only. Its versions omit some clonotypes, under half of them owing to an unresolved V gene in the studies checked, with the rest unexplained. V, J and clone size were drawn from that table, and D and trimming were deduced from the DNA. The sample table contains around 200,000 clones; only one count was recorded for 80% to 85% of them. The biggest ten clones account for over 2% of the sample.

The material sequenced was peripheral blood. The rearranged segments are TRBV25-1 and TRBJ1-5; a tentative D match to TRBD1 spans 6 bases. This TCR was sampled from a human donor with acute or convalescent COVID-19. The donor label of this sample is uncertain. The DNA sequence follows: TGTGCCAGCAGGGGGGCGGGGGATCAGCCCCAGCATTTT. Translated, this gives CASRGAGDQPQHF. The full variable domain, with segments outside the CDR3 supplied by the reference TRBV25-1 and TRBJ1-5 proteins, appears as EADIYQTPRYLVIGTGKKITLECSQTMGHDKMYWYQQDPGMELHLIHYSYGVNSTEKGDLSSESTVSRIRTEHFPLTLESARPSHTSQYLCASRGAGDQPQHFGDGTRLSIL.